The TCR beta chain described here comes from a study of beta chain features in type 1 diabetes. In the study overall: Healthy donors and patients showed comparable age, gender and cell yields. Study-level points and caveats: With patients and controls alike, PCR might favor shorter templates to an equal degree.

With respect to this clone: What it recognizes is unknown.

Looked up from germline, CDR1 is KGHSH and CDR2 is LQKENI. The CDR3 sequence is 15 residues long. Trimming removed 0 bases at V and 5 bases at J, with 11 bases between. The sequenced template was cDNA made from the entire isolated RNA. Assay: immunoSEQ multiplex PCR; the TCRdb copy retains only in-frame clones and omits some. The sample includes about 160,000 clones, roughly 9.1% of them seen just once. By way of CD45RO/CCR7/CD25/CD127/CD95/CD27, the CD4+ regulatory, stem cell-like memory, central memory and naive cells were sorted. The sequence came from a woman under 30 in good health. The sequencing input was central memory CD4+ T cells from blood. The rearrangement joins TRBV18 to TRBJ1-5, with TRBD1 as a possible D gene (6 bases). The CDR3 protein is CASSPPLQGHQPQHF. The DNA for the CDR3 is TGTGCCAGCTCACCACCCCTCCAGGGGCATCAGCCCCAGCATTTT.